These T cell receptor beta chains were read from a single sample in a study of CD4 T cells in relation to SARS-CoV-2 and coronaviruses. Sequenced by immunoSEQ multiplex PCR; TCRdb stores in-frame clones only, minus some. The sample records around 69,000 clones, about 94% being singletons. The sample was naive CD4+ T cells from PBMCs. The receptors shown here come from a human donor in good health. Both conserved end residues are part of each CDR3. D genes are given only for firm matches. A clone size is listed for some rows: how often the clone was seen (once, few, many), or a class if it is expanded.

D: TRBD1; size: once; V: TRBV25-1; J: TRBJ2-3; DNA: TGTGCCAGCAGTCCGAGTGGACAGGGGGTTAGCACAGATACGCAGTATTTT; CDR3: CASSPSGQGVSTDTQYF
D: -; size: -; V: TRBV27; J: TRBJ2-2; DNA: TGTGCCAGCAGTTTATGGAGTGGTAGCGGAAGTACCGGGGAGCTGTTTTTT; CDR3: CASSLWSGSGSTGELFF
D: -; size: -; V: TRBV24-1; J: TRBJ2-5; DNA: TGTGCCACCAGTGTTGGGAGCCAAGAGACCCAGTACTTC; CDR3: CATSVGSQETQYF
D: TRBD2; size: -; V: TRBV28; J: TRBJ2-3; DNA: TGTGCCAGCAGTCCGGGGGGGTGGGATACGCAGTATTTT; CDR3: CASSPGGWDTQYF
D: -; size: -; V: TRBV2; J: TRBJ2-7; DNA: TGTGCCAGCAGTGGGCGCGCGGGAATCTCCTACGAGCAGTACTTC; CDR3: CASSGRAGISYEQYF
D: -; size: once; V: TRBV2; J: TRBJ1-5; DNA: TGTGCCACCCGAGGGGAAAGTGGCAATCAGCCCCAGCATTTT; CDR3: CATRGESGNQPQHF
D: TRBD2; size: -; V: TRBV5-6; J: TRBJ2-3; DNA: TGTGCCAGCAGAGGCTCCCAGGGTAGCGGGAGGGCAGTCACGCAGTATTTT; CDR3: CASRGSQGSGRAVTQYF
D: -; size: -; V: TRBV5-3; J: TRBJ2-7; DNA: TGTGCACATCGGGGACCCCCTATCTACGAGCAGTACTTC; CDR3: CAHRGPPIYEQYF
D: TRBD1; size: -; V: TRBV28; J: TRBJ1-6; DNA: TGTGCCAGCAGATTACAGGGGGCGCGTAATTCACCCCTCCACTTT; CDR3: CASRLQGARNSPLHF
D: -; size: once; V: TRBV5-4; J: TRBJ1-1; DNA: TGTGCCAGCAGCAAGGACGGGATTGAAGCTTTCTTT; CDR3: CASSKDGIEAFF
D: TRBD1; size: -; V: TRBV5-1; J: TRBJ2-2; DNA: TGCGCCAGCAGCTACGACAGGGGGCAGGGCACCGGGGAGCTGTTTTTT; CDR3: CASSYDRGQGTGELFF
D: -; size: -; V: TRBV20-1; J: TRBJ1-2; DNA: TGCAGTGCTAGTGTGTCGACCGACTATGGCTACACCTTC; CDR3: CSASVSTDYGYTF
D: -; size: -; V: TRBV27; J: TRBJ2-1; DNA: TGTGCCAGCAGTCAAACAGTAGCGGCCCCAGGCCATGAGCAGTTCTTC; CDR3: CASSQTVAAPGHEQFF
D: -; size: -; V: TRBV7-2; J: TRBJ2-4; DNA: TGTGCCAGCAGCTTGACGGGGAAAAACATTCAGTACTTC; CDR3: CASSLTGKNIQYF
D: TRBD2; size: -; V: TRBV9; J: TRBJ2-1; DNA: TGTGCCAGCAGCCCGAGCTCCCGGGGGGCTAGCGGGAGGTTCTTGGAGCAGTTCTTC; CDR3: CASSPSSRGASGRFLEQFF
D: TRBD1; size: -; V: TRBV5-1; J: TRBJ2-3; DNA: TGCGCCAGCAGCCCGTGGACAGGGGGCTTAGATACGCAGTATTTT; CDR3: CASSPWTGGLDTQYF
D: TRBD1; size: -; V: TRBV5-1; J: TRBJ2-3; DNA: TGCGCCAGCAGCGGCGGACAGGGCAGGACAGATACGCAGTATTTT; CDR3: CASSGGQGRTDTQYF
D: TRBD2; size: once; V: TRBV27; J: TRBJ2-7; DNA: TGTGCCAGCAGTTTGACAGCGGGGCCTTCCTACGAGCAGTACTTC; CDR3: CASSLTAGPSYEQYF
D: TRBD1; size: -; V: TRBV11-2; J: TRBJ1-1; DNA: TGTGCCAGCAGCTTGGGGGACAGCCCGGTCACTGAAGCTTTCTTT; CDR3: CASSLGDSPVTEAFF
D: -; size: -; V: TRBV21-1; J: TRBJ2-5; DNA: TGTGCCAGCAGCAAATCCGGTGGGGATGCCGCCCCGAGAGAGACCCAGTACTTC; CDR3: CASSKSGGDAAPRETQYF
D: -; size: -; V: TRBV28; J: TRBJ2-7; DNA: TGTGCCAGCAGTTTATGGTCAGGGAGAAACGAGCAGTACTTC; CDR3: CASSLWSGRNEQYF
D: -; size: -; V: TRBV18; J: TRBJ2-3; DNA: TGTGCCAGCTCGAGCGATCTATCAGATACGCAGTATTTT; CDR3: CASSSDLSDTQYF
D: -; size: -; V: TRBV2; J: TRBJ2-3; DNA: TGTGCCAGCAGGGTGGGACCCGACACAGATACGCAGTATTTT; CDR3: CASRVGPDTDTQYF
D: TRBD1; size: once; V: TRBV7-2; J: TRBJ1-2; DNA: TGTGCCAGCAGCTCGGCCAGGGGACAGGGGACCTATGGCTACACCTTC; CDR3: CASSSARGQGTYGYTF
D: TRBD2; size: -; V: TRBV27; J: TRBJ2-2; DNA: TGTGCCAGCAGTTTCGCGGCGGGAGGAAACACCGGGGAGCTGTTTTTT; CDR3: CASSFAAGGNTGELFF
D: -; size: -; V: TRBV28; J: TRBJ2-7; DNA: TGTGCCAGCAGTACCTACCCACAGGGTTCCCACGAGCAGTACTTC; CDR3: CASSTYPQGSHEQYF
D: -; size: -; V: TRBV3-1/TRBV3-2; J: TRBJ1-1; DNA: TGTGCCAGCAGACGGCTCGGGGGGAACACTGAAGCTTTCTTT; CDR3: CASRRLGGNTEAFF
D: -; size: -; V: TRBV27; J: TRBJ1-3; DNA: TGTGCCAGCAGTTTACAGGGCGCTGGAAACACCATATATTTT; CDR3: CASSLQGAGNTIYF
D: -; size: -; V: TRBV7-9; J: TRBJ2-5; DNA: TGTGCCAGCAGCTTGGATACAGACCAAGAGACCCAGTACTTC; CDR3: CASSLDTDQETQYF
D: -; size: -; V: TRBV19; J: TRBJ2-1; DNA: TGTGCCAGTAGGCGCACACCTTCCAATGAGCAGTTCTTC; CDR3: CASRRTPSNEQFF
D: -; size: -; V: TRBV3-1/TRBV3-2; J: TRBJ2-3; DNA: TGTGCCAGCAGCCAAGGGGGGGCGGGCTTAACCACAGATACGCAGTATTTT; CDR3: CASSQGGAGLTTDTQYF
D: TRBD2; size: -; V: TRBV30; J: TRBJ2-7; DNA: TGTGCCTGGAGCCAAGGGGTCGGAGCGGGGGAGCAGTACTTC; CDR3: CAWSQGVGAGEQYF
D: TRBD2; size: -; V: TRBV5-1; J: TRBJ2-7; DNA: TGCGCCAGCAGCTTGGAGACTAGCGGGATCCACGAGCAGTACTTC; CDR3: CASSLETSGIHEQYF
D: -; size: -; V: TRBV19; J: TRBJ2-7; DNA: TGTGCCAGTAGTATCGGGGCAGGTTTATCCTACGAGCAGTACTTC; CDR3: CASSIGAGLSYEQYF
D: -; size: once; V: TRBV30; J: TRBJ1-1; DNA: TGTGCCTGGAGTGGCCAAACAGGGTTTAACACTGAAGCTTTCTTT; CDR3: CAWSGQTGFNTEAFF